The 17 T cell receptor beta chains below were found in one sample sequenced in a study of T cells in Graves' hyperthyroidism and ophthalmopathy. TCR beta CDR3 sequences were amplified from RNA transcripts. The HTBI primer set was used in a first-round RT-PCR of the TCR CDR3. TCRdb ran MiXCR on the multiplex PCR reads and lists one entry per CDR3 protein. The table records around 560,000 distinct CDR3 sequences, approximately 16% of them present only once. Source material: blood. The receptors were gathered from a woman aged 18-35 years with Graves' hyperthyroidism.

This clonotype was detected a few times. This sequence joins TRBV4-3 and TRBJ2-1; the D gene is possibly TRBD1 (6 bases). The CDR3 runs 14 residues. CDR1 LGHNA and CDR2 YSLEER come from the germline V gene. V was cut by 0 bases and J by 6 bases, with 9 bases left in between. The CDR3 DNA follows: TGCGCCAGCAGCCAAGATGGACAGATCAATGAGCAGTTCTTC. This sequence encodes CASSQDGQINEQFF.

This rearrangement joins TRBV6-1 to TRBJ2-3; 9 bases align to TRBD2. The germline gives CDR1 MNHNS, CDR2 SASEGT. This CDR3 region has 16 residues. The ends lost 5 bases at V and 3 bases at J; junction bases unmatched: 9. CDR3 DNA sequence: TGTGCCAGCAGTTATCTTATAGCGGGAGTGACAGATACGCAGTATTTT. Translating it yields CASSYLIAGVTDTQYF.

This clonotype appeared once. This chain uses TRBV20-1 with TRBJ2-3; 10 positions agree with TRBD2. Germline-derived CDR1 and CDR2 are DFQATT and SNEGSKA (reference sequence). The CDR3 sequence is 19 residues long. The V gene end was trimmed by 1 base and the J gene end by 4 bases; junction bases not matched to a gene: 17. CDR3 residues: CSARALLAGVFSGADTQYF. For the CDR3, the DNA is TGCAGTGCTAGAGCTCTCCTAGCGGGAGTATTTTCGGGCGCAGATACGCAGTATTTT.

Concerning this clonotype: A much larger clone lies one base from this, so it may be a read error. The CDR3 sequence is CASRPGSSYNSPLHF. The DNA of the CDR3 is TGTGCCAGCAGACCAGGGAGCTCCTATAATTCACCCCTCCACTTT. The gene calls are TRBV6-1 and TRBJ1-6, with D possibly matching TRBD1 (5 bases). V was shortened by 6 bases and J by 0 bases, with 9 bases between the two germline ends. The CDR3 length is 15 residues. The germline V gene encodes CDR1 MNHNS and CDR2 SASEGT.

This chain connects TRBV7-9 to TRBJ2-7; D may match TRBD1 or TRBD2 (6 bases each). The CDR3 sequence is 17 residues long. V was clipped by 8 bases and J by 3 bases, with 26 bases between them. CDR1 is SEHNR, CDR2 FQNEAQ, per germline (reference sequence). CDR3 nucleotides: TGTGCCAGCGCTTTGGGGGCGGGGAAGGCCAATAGCTACGAGCAGTACTTC. It is translated as CASALGAGKANSYEQYF.

This clonotype was picked up a small number of times. The CDR3 protein is CASSLGPLAGLTDTQYF. The CDR3 DNA reads TGTGCCAGCAGCTTAGGCCCCCTAGCGGGCCTCACAGATACGCAGTATTTT. V usage is TRBV13 and J usage is TRBJ2-3; 8 bases map to TRBD2. This CDR3 is built from 17 residues. CDR1 and CDR2 (germline): PRHDT, FYEKMQ (reference sequence). The V segment lost 0 bases and the J segment 2 bases; nucleotides outside the gene matches: 7.

This clonotype was observed many times. The J gene is TRBJ2-7, the V gene TRBV3-1; D remains unclear. The germline gives CDR1 LGHDT, CDR2 YNNKEL (reference sequence). Trimming took 3 bases from V and 0 from J, leaving 6 bases between them. CDR3 length: 13 amino acids. As DNA, the CDR3 is TGTGCCAGCAGCCAGGTAAACTCCTACGAGCAGTACTTC. This gives the protein CASSQVNSYEQYF.

The chain links TRBV4-3 to TRBJ2-1, with TRBD2 as a possible D gene (7 bases). There are 16 residues in the CDR3. CDR1 LGHNA and CDR2 YSLEER come from the germline V gene. With 4 bases removed from V and 7 bases from J, the gap between germline ends came to 20 bases. CDR3 bases: TGCGCCAGCAGCCGTGGGGGGGGGCGAGGTAGGAATGAGCAGTTCTTC. This codes for CASSRGGGRGRNEQFF.

This clonotype occurred a few times. This chain joins TRBV6-5 and TRBJ2-7; tentatively, D is TRBD2 (6 bases). The germline gives CDR1 MNHEY, CDR2 SVGAGI. The germline V and J ends were trimmed by 0 bases and 3 bases, with 18 bases remaining between them. CDR3 size: 17 residues. The CDR3 DNA is TGTGCCAGCAGTTACTCCTTAGCGGCGATGCGAGGCTACGAGCAGTACTTC. Translating gives CASSYSLAAMRGYEQYF.

This clonotype was recorded many times. V and J are TRBV3-1 and TRBJ1-3; 10 nucleotides match TRBD1. Germline values: CDR1 LGHDT, CDR2 YNNKEL (reference sequence). This CDR3 is built from 15 residues. V gave up 4 bases and J gave up 5 bases; unmatched junction bases: 5. The CDR3 is CASSRRDRGRNTIYF. CDR3 in DNA: TGTGCCAGCAGCCGCCGGGACAGGGGACGAAACACCATATATTTT.

The sample holds many counts of this clonotype. This CDR3 reads CASSYSVVQGYEQYF. In DNA, the CDR3 is TGTGCCAGCAGTTACTCAGTGGTACAGGGCTACGAGCAGTACTTC. The chain links TRBV6-5 to TRBJ2-7; D is possibly TRBD1 (6 bases). This CDR3 contains 15 residues. V lost 0 bases, J lost 3 bases, and 12 bases lay in between. The germline V gene has CDR1 MNHEY and CDR2 SVGAGI.

This clonotype appeared a few times. The gene calls are TRBV7-2 and TRBJ1-5; D not certain. The CDR3 runs to 14 residues. Trimming left V 3 bases short and J 0 bases short, with 6 bases between. The germline CDR1 and CDR2 sequences are SGHTA and FQGNSA. The CDR3 region is CASSFKYSNQPQHF. CDR3 nucleotide sequence: TGTGCCAGCAGCTTTAAGTATAGCAATCAGCCCCAGCATTTT. Full variable domain (remainder filled in from reference TRBV7-2 and TRBJ1-5): GAGVSQSPSNKVTEKGKDVELRCDPISGHTALYWYRQSLGQGLEFLIYFQGNSAPDKSGLPSDRFSAERTGGSVSTLTIQRTQQEDSAVYLCASSFKYSNQPQHFGDGTRLSIL.

Ten or more counts support this clonotype. CDR3 coding DNA: TGTGCCAGCCAGACAGCGGGAAAGTACGAGCAGTACTTC. Amino acids: CASQTAGKYEQYF. The chain couples TRBV28 to TRBJ2-7; 7 bases are shared with TRBD2. CDR1 is MDHEN, CDR2 SYDVKM, per germline. V shed 8 bases, J shed 4 bases, and the junction held 8 bases outside the gene matches. CDR3 length equals 13 residues.

The table lists this clonotype with a few counts. This chain joins TRBV3-1 and TRBJ1-5; D not certain. This CDR3 has 15 residues. With 0 bases removed from V and 4 bases from J, the gap between germline ends came to 10 bases. CDR1 is LGHDT and CDR2 is YNNKEL in the germline V gene (reference sequence). This CDR3 reads CASSQDPNLNQPQHF. As DNA, the CDR3 is TGTGCCAGCAGCCAAGACCCGAATTTAAATCAGCCCCAGCATTTT.

This sequence joins TRBV20-1 and TRBJ1-2; 9 nucleotides match TRBD1. CDR3 length: 13 residues. Trimming removed 5 bases from V and 2 bases from J; junction bases left unmatched: 3. Per germline, CDR1 DFQATT and CDR2 SNEGSKA (reference sequence). CDR3 bases: TGCAGTGCTGGGACAGGGTCCAACTATGGCTACACCTTC. Its protein is CSAGTGSNYGYTF.

The chain combines TRBV11-2 with TRBJ2-3, with 7 bases fitting TRBD1. The junction had 8 bases not matched to a gene; V was cut back by 3 bases and J by 2 bases. Germline CDR1 is SGHAT and CDR2 is FQNNGV. This CDR3 has 16 residues. CDR3: CASSLVRGRDTDTQYF. The CDR3 bases are TGTGCCAGCAGCTTGGTTAGGGGGCGCGACACAGATACGCAGTATTTT.

This clonotype was observed at least ten times. J is TRBJ2-2 and V is TRBV12-5; D is perhaps TRBD1 (6 bases). The germline gives CDR1 LGHNT, CDR2 FRNRAP. The CDR3 is 23 residues long. The ends were cut back, 2 bases at V and 5 bases at J, with 36 bases in the middle. The CDR3 sequence is CASGLHTVQSRGHHGKDTGELFF. The CDR3 coding sequence is TGTGCTAGTGGTTTGCACACCGTGCAATCCCGGGGACACCACGGGAAGGATACCGGGGAGCTGTTTTTT.